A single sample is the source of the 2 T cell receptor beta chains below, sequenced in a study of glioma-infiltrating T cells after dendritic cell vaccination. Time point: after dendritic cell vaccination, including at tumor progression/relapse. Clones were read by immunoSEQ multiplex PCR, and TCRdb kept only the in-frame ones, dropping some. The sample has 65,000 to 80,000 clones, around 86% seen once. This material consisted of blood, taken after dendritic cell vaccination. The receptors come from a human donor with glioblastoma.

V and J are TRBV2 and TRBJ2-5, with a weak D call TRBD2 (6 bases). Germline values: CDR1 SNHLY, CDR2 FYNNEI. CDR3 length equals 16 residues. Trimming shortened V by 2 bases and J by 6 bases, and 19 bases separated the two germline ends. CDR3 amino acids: CASSEFLGVGGQTQYF. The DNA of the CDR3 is TGTGCCAGCAGTGAATTCCTGGGGGTAGGAGGGCAGACCCAGTACTTC.

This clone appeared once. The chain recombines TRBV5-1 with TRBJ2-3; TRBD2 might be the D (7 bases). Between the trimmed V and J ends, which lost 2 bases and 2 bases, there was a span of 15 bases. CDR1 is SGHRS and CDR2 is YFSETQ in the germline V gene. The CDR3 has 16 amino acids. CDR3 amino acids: CASSFSFRGATDTQYF. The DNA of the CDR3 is TGCGCCAGCAGCTTTTCTTTTCGGGGGGCCACAGATACGCAGTATTTT.